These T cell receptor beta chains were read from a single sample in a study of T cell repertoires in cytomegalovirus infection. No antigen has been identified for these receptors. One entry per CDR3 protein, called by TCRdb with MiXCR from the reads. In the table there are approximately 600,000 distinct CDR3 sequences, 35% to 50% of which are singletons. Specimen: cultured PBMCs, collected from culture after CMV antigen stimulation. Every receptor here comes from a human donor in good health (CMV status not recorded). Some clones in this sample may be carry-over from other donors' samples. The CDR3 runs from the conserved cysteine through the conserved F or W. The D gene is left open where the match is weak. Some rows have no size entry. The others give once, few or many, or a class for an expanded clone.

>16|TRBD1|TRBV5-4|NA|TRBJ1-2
CASSRDRGLLNYGYTF
TGTGCCAGCAGCAGGGACAGGGGGCTCTTAAACTATGGCTACACCTTC
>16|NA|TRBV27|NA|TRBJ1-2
CASSLRGLTRNYGYTF
TGTGCCAGCAGTTTAAGAGGGCTGACAAGGAACTATGGCTACACCTTC
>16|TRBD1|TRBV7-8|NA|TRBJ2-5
CASSLMGTGAEETQYF
TGTGCCAGCAGCCTAATGGGTACAGGGGCTGAGGAGACCCAGTACTTC
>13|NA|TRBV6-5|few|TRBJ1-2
CASRVDPGPHYTF
TGTGCCAGCAGGGTGGACCCCGGGCCACACTACACCTTC
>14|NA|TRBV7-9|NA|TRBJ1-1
CASSPKTSNTEAFF
TGTGCCAGCAGCCCCAAGACATCGAACACTGAAGCTTTCTTT
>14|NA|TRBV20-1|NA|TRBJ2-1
CSAASGLNYNEQFF
TGCAGTGCCGCGAGCGGTTTGAACTACAATGAGCAGTTCTTC
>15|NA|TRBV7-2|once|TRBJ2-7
CASSLVLGRDYEQYF
TGTGCCAGCAGCTTAGTTTTAGGGCGCGACTACGAGCAGTACTTC
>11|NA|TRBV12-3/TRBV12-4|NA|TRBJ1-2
CASSQDYGYTF
TGTGCCAGCAGCCAGGACTATGGCTACACCTTC
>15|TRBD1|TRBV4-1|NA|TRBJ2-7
CASSLQIDRVYEQYF
TGCGCCAGCAGCCTCCAAATCGACAGGGTCTACGAGCAGTACTTC
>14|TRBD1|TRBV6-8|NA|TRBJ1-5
CASSYGQGHQPQHF
TGTGCCAGCAGTTACGGACAGGGACACCAGCCCCAGCATTTT
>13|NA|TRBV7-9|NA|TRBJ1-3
CASSLEGWHTIYF
TGTGCCAGCAGCTTAGAAGGATGGCACACCATATATTTT
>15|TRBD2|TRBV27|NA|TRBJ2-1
CASSLGLEPYNEQFF
TGTGCCAGCAGTTTAGGACTAGAACCCTACAATGAGCAGTTCTTC
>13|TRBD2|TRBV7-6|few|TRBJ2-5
CASRGGNMETQYF
TGTGCCAGCAGGGGAGGGAATATGGAGACCCAGTACTTC
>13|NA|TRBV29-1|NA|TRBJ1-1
CSVEGQQNTEAFF
TGCAGCGTTGAGGGACAACAGAACACTGAAGCTTTCTTT
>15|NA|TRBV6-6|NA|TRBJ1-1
CASSRRWQMNTEAFF
TGTGCCAGCAGTCGAAGATGGCAGATGAACACTGAAGCTTTCTTT
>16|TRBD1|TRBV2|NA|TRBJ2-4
CASSYTGGLAKNIQYF
TGTGCCAGCAGTTATACAGGGGGGCTAGCCAAAAACATTCAGTACTTC
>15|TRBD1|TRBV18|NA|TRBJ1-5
CASSPGTANNQPQHF
TGTGCCAGCTCTCCCGGGACAGCTAACAATCAGCCCCAGCATTTT
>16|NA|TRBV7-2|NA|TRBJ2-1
CASRQIRGMTYNEQFF
TGTGCCAGCAGACAAATCAGGGGTATGACCTACAATGAGCAGTTCTTC
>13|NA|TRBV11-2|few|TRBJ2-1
CASSLVSTTGVFF
TGTGCCAGCAGCTTAGTTAGTACCACAGGAGTTTTCTTC
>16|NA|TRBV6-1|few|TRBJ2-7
CASYPERGSSSYEQYF
TGTGCCAGCTACCCCGAGAGGGGTTCGAGCTCCTACGAGCAGTACTTC
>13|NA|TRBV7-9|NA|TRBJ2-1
CASSLDLGLTQFF
TGTGCCAGCAGCTTAGATCTCGGACTGACGCAGTTCTTC
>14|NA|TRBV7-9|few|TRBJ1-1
CASSSPGRRDEAFF
TGTGCCAGCAGCTCACCGGGGCGCAGAGATGAAGCTTTCTTT
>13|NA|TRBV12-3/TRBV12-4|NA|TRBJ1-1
CASSPHGSTEAFF
TGTGCCAGCAGTCCGCATGGAAGCACTGAAGCTTTCTTT
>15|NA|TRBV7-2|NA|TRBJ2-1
CASNPRRSSYNEQFF
TGTGCCAGCAACCCCAGGCGCAGCTCCTACAATGAGCAGTTCTTC
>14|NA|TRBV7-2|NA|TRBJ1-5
CASSLAGRDQPQHF
TGTGCCAGCAGCTTAGCGGGGCGCGATCAGCCCCAGCATTTT
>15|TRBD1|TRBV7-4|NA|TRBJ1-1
CASSPGTGDSTEAFF
TGTGCCAGCAGCCCAGGGACAGGGGATAGCACTGAAGCTTTCTTT
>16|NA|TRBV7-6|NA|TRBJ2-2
CASSLARTANTGELFF
TGTGCCAGCAGCTTAGCGCGAACGGCGAACACCGGGGAGCTGTTTTTT
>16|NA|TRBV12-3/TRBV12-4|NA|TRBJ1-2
CASSLEPPLANYGYTF
TGTGCCAGCAGTTTAGAGCCCCCTTTGGCTAACTATGGCTACACCTTC
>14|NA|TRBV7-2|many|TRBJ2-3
CASSLRLGTDTQYF
TGTGCCAGCAGCCTCCGACTAGGCACAGATACGCAGTATTTT
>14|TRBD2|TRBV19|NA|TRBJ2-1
CASSPGTSGIEQFF
TGTGCCAGTAGCCCCGGGACTAGCGGGATTGAGCAGTTCTTC
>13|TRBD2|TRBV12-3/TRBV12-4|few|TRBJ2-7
CASRSSGSHEQYF
TGTGCCAGCAGGAGTAGCGGGAGCCATGAGCAGTACTTC
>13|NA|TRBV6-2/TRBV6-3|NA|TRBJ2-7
CASSYVIAGEQYF
TGTGCCAGCAGTTACGTTATAGCCGGCGAGCAGTACTTC
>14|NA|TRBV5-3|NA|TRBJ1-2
CASSPELGDYGYTF
TGTGCCAGCAGCCCAGAATTGGGGGACTATGGCTACACCTTC
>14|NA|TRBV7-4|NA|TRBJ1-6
CASSLQGGGSPLHF
TGTGCCAGCAGCCTCCAGGGCGGGGGTTCACCCCTCCACTTT
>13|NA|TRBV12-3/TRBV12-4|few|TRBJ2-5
CASREPNQETQYF
TGTGCCTCCCGGGAGCCAAACCAAGAGACCCAGTACTTC
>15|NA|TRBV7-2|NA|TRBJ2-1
CASSLGKRVNNEQFF
TGTGCCAGCAGCTTGGGTAAGAGGGTAAACAATGAGCAGTTCTTC
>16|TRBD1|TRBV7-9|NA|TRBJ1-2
CASPAGTGSIGDGYTF
TGTGCCAGCCCCGCGGGGACAGGTTCAATTGGTGATGGCTACACCTTC
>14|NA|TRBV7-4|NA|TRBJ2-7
CASSYGTALYEQYF
TGTGCCAGCAGCTACGGCACAGCCCTTTACGAGCAGTACTTC
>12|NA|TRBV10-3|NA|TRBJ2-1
CAISESLNEQFF
TGTGCCATCAGTGAGTCGCTGAATGAGCAGTTCTTC
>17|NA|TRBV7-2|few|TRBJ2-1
CASSLAAGANIGNEQFF
TGTGCCAGCAGCTTAGCAGCGGGCGCGAACATAGGGAATGAGCAGTTCTTC
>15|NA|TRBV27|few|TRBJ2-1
CASRTLTGAYNEQFF
TGTGCCAGCAGAACATTAACAGGAGCCTACAATGAGCAGTTCTTC
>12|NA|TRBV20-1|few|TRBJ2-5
CSAPEGEETQYF
TGCAGTGCTCCCGAAGGTGAAGAGACCCAGTACTTC
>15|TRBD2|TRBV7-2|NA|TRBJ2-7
CAGSLNSGGNYEQYF
TGTGCCGGCAGCCTAAATAGCGGGGGGAACTACGAGCAGTACTTC
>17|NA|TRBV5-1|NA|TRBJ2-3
CASTLDGQMRGTDTQYF
TGCGCCAGCACCTTGGACGGACAGATGCGAGGGACAGATACGCAGTATTTT
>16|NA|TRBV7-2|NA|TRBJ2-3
CASSLLAGGTTDTQYF
TGTGCCAGCAGCTTACTCGCTGGCGGAACCACAGATACGCAGTATTTT
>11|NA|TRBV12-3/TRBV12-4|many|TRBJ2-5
CASRALETQYF
TGTGCCAGCAGAGCCCTGGAGACCCAGTACTTC
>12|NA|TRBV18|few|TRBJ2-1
CASSPPAAEQFF
TGTGCCAGCTCACCACCGGCAGCTGAGCAGTTCTTC
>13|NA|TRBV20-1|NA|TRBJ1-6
CSAWTRNNSPLHF
TGCAGTGCTTGGACACGAAACAATTCACCCCTCCACTTT
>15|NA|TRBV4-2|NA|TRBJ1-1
CASSQESGGNTEAFF
TGTGCCAGCAGCCAAGAGTCCGGGGGCAACACTGAAGCTTTCTTT
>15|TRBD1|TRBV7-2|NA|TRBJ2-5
CASSPHGTGMGTQYF
TGTGCCAGCAGCCCACACGGGACAGGGATGGGGACCCAGTACTTC
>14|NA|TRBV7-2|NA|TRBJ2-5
CASSLLMTQETQYF
TGTGCCAGCAGCTTGCTTATGACCCAAGAGACCCAGTACTTC
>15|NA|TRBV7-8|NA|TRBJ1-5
CASSLLVGDNQPQHF
TGTGCCAGCAGCTTATTGGTGGGGGACAATCAGCCCCAGCATTTT
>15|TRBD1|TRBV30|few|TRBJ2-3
CAWSRTGIGTDTQYF
TGTGCCTGGAGTCGGACAGGGATTGGCACAGATACGCAGTATTTT
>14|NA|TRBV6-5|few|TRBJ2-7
CASSYGQLPLFQYF
TGTGCCAGCAGTTACGGGCAGCTACCCCTCTTCCAGTACTTC
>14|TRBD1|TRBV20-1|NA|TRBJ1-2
CSALRTGLDYGYTF
TGCAGTGCTCTAAGGACAGGGTTGGACTATGGCTACACCTTC
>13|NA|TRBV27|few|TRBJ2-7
CASSIHSAYEQYF
TGTGCCAGCAGTATCCACAGTGCCTACGAGCAGTACTTC
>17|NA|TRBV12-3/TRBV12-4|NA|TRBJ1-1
CASSFGRLRRGITEAFF
TGTGCCAGCAGTTTCGGCCGATTGCGCAGGGGTATCACTGAAGCTTTCTTT
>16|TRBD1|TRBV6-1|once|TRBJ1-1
CASSEFGTGSNTEAFF
TGTGCCAGCAGTGAATTTGGGACAGGTTCCAACACTGAAGCTTTCTTT
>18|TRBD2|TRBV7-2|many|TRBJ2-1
CASSKQQLVTSGRDEQFF
TGTGCCAGCAGCAAACAACAGCTTGTCACTAGCGGGAGAGATGAGCAGTTCTTC
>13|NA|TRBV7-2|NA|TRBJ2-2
CASSARGTGELFF
TGTGCCAGCAGCGCCCGTGGGACCGGGGAGCTGTTTTTT